The 15 T cell receptor beta chains below all came from one sample that was sequenced in a study of blood T cell repertoires in COVID-19. Sequenced by immunoSEQ multiplex PCR; TCRdb stores in-frame clones only, minus some. Among around 310,000 clones listed, approximately 89% were seen once. Material: peripheral blood. The receptors here all came from a woman aged 60-70 years with acute or convalescent COVID-19.

The CDR3 DNA reads TGTGCCAGCAGCTCCGGACATCTGATAAACTATGGCTACACCTTC. It is translated as CASSSGHLINYGYTF. The chain carries TRBV7-2 and TRBJ1-2, with D maybe TRBD1 (5 bases). The CDR3 runs to 15 residues. Germline CDR1 reads SGHTA; CDR2 reads FQGNSA. Trimming shortened V by 4 bases and J by 2 bases, and 14 bases separated the two germline ends.

The table lists this clone with a count of one. V gene TRBV6-6 combines with J gene TRBJ2-2; D ambiguous. There are 15 residues in the CDR3. Germline V CDR1 and CDR2: MNHNY, SVGAGI (reference sequence). With 3 bases removed from V and 0 bases from J, the gap between germline ends came to 8 bases. Here the CDR3 reads CASSYLQTNTGELFF. DNA of the CDR3: TGTGCCAGCAGTTATTTGCAGACGAACACCGGGGAGCTGTTTTTT.

The chain combines TRBV10-3 with TRBJ2-3; 7 bases align to TRBD1. The CDR3 runs 14 residues. V gave up 2 bases and J gave up 4 bases; unmatched junction bases: 3. Germline V gene data show CDR1 as ENHRY and CDR2 as SYGVKD. As DNA, the CDR3 is TGTGCCATCAGTGAGGTACAGGGGTCAGATACGCAGTATTTT. It yields the protein CAISEVQGSDTQYF.

V usage is TRBV3-1 (or the pseudogene TRBV3-2) and J usage is TRBJ1-3; D unclear. This CDR3 comprises 16 residues. Per the germline V gene, CDR1 is LGHDT and CDR2 is YNNKEL (reference sequence). V was shortened by 0 bases and J by 0 bases, with 9 bases between the two germline ends. CDR3: CASSQEVRSSGNTIYF. DNA of the CDR3: TGTGCCAGCAGCCAAGAGGTCCGGAGCTCTGGAAACACCATATATTTT.

The chain has TRBV28 and TRBJ1-5, with 8 bases lining up with TRBD1. V lost 6 bases, J lost 2 bases, and 3 bases stayed unmatched. Germline CDR1 and CDR2: MDHEN and SYDVKM. CDR3 size: 14 residues. The DNA of the CDR3 is TGTGCCAGCAGCGTGACAGGGGGCAATCAGCCCCAGCATTTT. The encoded protein is CASSVTGGNQPQHF.

The V call is TRBV9, the J call TRBJ1-1; D perhaps matches TRBD1 (6 bases). Germline V gene data show CDR1 as SGDLS and CDR2 as YYNGEE. The CDR3 loop spans 15 amino acids. V lost 0 bases to trimming and J lost 1 base, with 10 bases between them. The CDR3 loop is CASSVVGGANTEAFF. The CDR3 nucleotides are TGTGCCAGCAGCGTAGTTGGGGGGGCGAACACTGAAGCTTTCTTT.

This chain links TRBV27 with TRBJ1-2; D is unclear. Germline V gene lookup returns CDR1 MNHEY and CDR2 SMNVEV (reference sequence). The germline V and J ends were trimmed by 3 bases and 5 bases, with 10 bases remaining between them. CDR3 length: 13 residues. This chain's CDR3 is CASSFSRRYGYTF. In DNA, the CDR3 is TGTGCCAGCAGTTTTTCACGGCGGTATGGCTACACCTTC.

V gene TRBV11-3 combines with J gene TRBJ2-5, with 9 bases fitting TRBD2. The CDR3 extends over 16 amino acids. Germline V gene data show CDR1 as SGHNT and CDR2 as YENEEA. Unmatched junction bases numbered 8, after V lost 1 base and J lost 5 bases. The CDR3 coding sequence is TGTGCCAGCAGCTTAGCCCTAGCGGGGAGCGTGGAGACCCAGTACTTC. It yields the protein CASSLALAGSVETQYF.

This chain connects TRBV4-3 to TRBJ2-1, with 10 positions matching TRBD1. Trimming took 3 bases from V and 5 from J; bases not matched to a gene: 4. Germline CDR1 LGHNA, CDR2 YSLEER. This CDR3 contains 15 residues. CDR3 coding DNA: TGCGCCAGCAGCCACCAGGACAGGGGGGACAATGAGCAGTTCTTC. As protein: CASSHQDRGDNEQFF.

V gene TRBV6-4 combines with J gene TRBJ2-3; 9 positions match TRBD2. CDR1 and CDR2 from the germline V gene are MRHNA and SNTAGT. Germline trimming cut 4 bases from V and 3 bases from J; bases unmatched to any gene: 8. CDR3 length equals 16 residues. The CDR3 DNA follows: TGTGCCAGCAGTGTAAGGGCGGGGGGGCCGACAGATACGCAGTATTTT. Amino acid sequence: CASSVRAGGPTDTQYF.

Written as DNA, the CDR3 is TGTGCCAGCAGCTCCGGGACTAACACCGGGGAGCTGTTTTTT. Its translation is CASSSGTNTGELFF. The chain has TRBV14 and TRBJ2-2, with D perhaps TRBD2 (6 bases). Trimming shortened V by 5 bases and J by 2 bases, and 9 bases separated the two germline ends. CDR3 size: 14 residues. Germline V gene data show CDR1 as SGHDN and CDR2 as FVKESK.

J is TRBJ1-2 and V is TRBV3-1 (or the pseudogene TRBV3-2), with a tentative D call TRBD1 (6 bases). The germline V gene has CDR1 LGHDT and CDR2 YNNKEL (reference sequence). The CDR3 has 14 residues. Trimming removed 4 bases from V and 8 bases from J, with 17 bases in between. CDR3 amino acids: CASSLGAAVEGYTF. CDR3 sequence (DNA): TGTGCCAGCAGCCTGGGGGCAGCCGTCGAGGGCTACACCTTC.

The rearrangement links TRBV7-2 to TRBJ2-1, with TRBD2 identical over 10 bases. The CDR3 is 16 amino acids. Germline-derived CDR1 and CDR2 are SGHTA and FQGNSA. The J segment lost 3 bases and the V segment lost 5 bases, leaving 7 bases of the junction unmatched. Written as DNA, the CDR3 is TGTGCCAGCAGCCCGAGGCTAGCGGGAGTCTACAATGAGCAGTTCTTC. This encodes CASSPRLAGVYNEQFF. The full variable domain, rest sourced from reference TRBV7-2 and TRBJ2-1, is GAGVSQSPSNKVTEKGKDVELRCDPISGHTALYWYRQSLGQGLEFLIYFQGNSAPDKSGLPSDRFSAERTGGSVSTLTIQRTQQEDSAVYLCASSPRLAGVYNEQFFGPGTRLTVL.

The rearrangement links TRBV7-9 to TRBJ2-1; D might be TRBD1 (5 bases). This CDR3 has 14 residues. Trimming shortened V by 1 base and J by 4 bases, and 8 bases separated the two germline ends. CDR1 is SEHNR, CDR2 FQNEAQ, per germline (reference sequence). CDR3 loop: CASSLETVYNEQFF. As DNA, the CDR3 is TGTGCCAGCAGCTTAGAGACAGTGTACAATGAGCAGTTCTTC.

This clone has just one count. This rearrangement joins TRBV28 to TRBJ1-3, with 7 bases aligning to TRBD1. The CDR3 loop spans 15 amino acids. V lost 4 bases to trimming and J lost 0 bases; unmatched junction nucleotides: 3. Germline CDR1 and CDR2: MDHEN and SYDVKM. The CDR3 DNA sequence: TGTGCCAGCAGTTCAGGGACAGCCTCTGGAAACACCATATATTTT. Translating gives CASSSGTASGNTIYF.